This T cell receptor (beta chain) was identified in a study of regulatory T cells in long-lasting Graves disease. Study results and limitations: The study examined only peripheral blood, not thyroid tissue. Repertoires from persistent disease leaned toward TRBV28, TRBJ1-2 and TRBJ2-5.

Time point denoted: newly diagnosed GD, antithyroid drugs for less than 3 months. The TCR library was made from RNA that had been extracted from PBMCs in TRIzol. The table lists this clonotype with a few counts. The antigen is unknown. Germline trimming cut 0 bases from V and 8 bases from J; bases unmatched to any gene: 1. This CDR3 comprises 14 residues. Germline V gene lookup returns CDR1 KGHSH and CDR2 LQKENI. Libraries of TCR beta came from iRepertoire HTBI primers plus Arm-PCR of CDR3 regions. TCRdb reprocessed the multiplex PCR reads with MiXCR, giving one entry per CDR3 protein. In the table there are hundreds of thousands of distinct CDR3 sequences, roughly 15% of which are singletons. These records were also assigned to another study, of T cells in Graves' hyperthyroidism and ophthalmopathy. According to that study: Hyperthyroidism, newly diagnosed and lasting under 2 months, affected patients aged 18 to 65. Every diagnosis used clinical symptoms, serum thyroxine and TRAb, thyroid ultrasound and orbital computed tomography.

Source: peripheral blood mononuclear cells (PBMCs), taken at new diagnosis, from a patient treated with antithyroid drugs. The chain couples TRBV18 to TRBJ1-4, with 9 bases that match TRBD1. The clonotype was recovered from a woman aged 25-40 years with Graves disease. This chain's CDR3 is CASSPPGQGEKLFF. The CDR3 region has the DNA TGTGCCAGCTCACCACCGGGACAGGGCGAAAAACTGTTTTTT.